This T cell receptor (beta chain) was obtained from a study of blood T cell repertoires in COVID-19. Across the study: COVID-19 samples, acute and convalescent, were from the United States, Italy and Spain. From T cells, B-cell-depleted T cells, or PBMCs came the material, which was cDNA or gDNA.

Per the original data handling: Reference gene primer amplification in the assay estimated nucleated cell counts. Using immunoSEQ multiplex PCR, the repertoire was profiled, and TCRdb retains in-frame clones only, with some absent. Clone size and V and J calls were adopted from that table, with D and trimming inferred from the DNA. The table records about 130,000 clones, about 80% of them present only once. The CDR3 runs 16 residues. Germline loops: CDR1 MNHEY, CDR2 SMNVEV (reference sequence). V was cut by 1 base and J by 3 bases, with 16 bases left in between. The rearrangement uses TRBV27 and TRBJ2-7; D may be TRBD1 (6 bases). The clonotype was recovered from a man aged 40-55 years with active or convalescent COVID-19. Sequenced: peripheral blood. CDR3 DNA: TGTGCCAGCAGTTTATTTACGCTCGGACAGAACTACGAGCAGTACTTC. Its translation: CASSLFTLGQNYEQYF.